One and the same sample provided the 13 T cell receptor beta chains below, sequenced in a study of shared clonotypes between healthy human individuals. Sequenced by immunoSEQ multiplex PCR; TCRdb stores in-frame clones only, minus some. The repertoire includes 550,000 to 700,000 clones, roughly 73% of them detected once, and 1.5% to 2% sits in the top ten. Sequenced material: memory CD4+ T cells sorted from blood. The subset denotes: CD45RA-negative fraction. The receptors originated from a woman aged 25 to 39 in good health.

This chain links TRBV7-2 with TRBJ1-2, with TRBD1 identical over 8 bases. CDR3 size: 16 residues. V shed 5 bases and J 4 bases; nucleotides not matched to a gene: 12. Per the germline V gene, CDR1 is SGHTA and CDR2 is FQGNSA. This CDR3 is CASSHPGQGVPYGYTF. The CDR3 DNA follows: TGTGCCAGCAGCCACCCCGGACAGGGAGTCCCCTATGGCTACACCTTC.

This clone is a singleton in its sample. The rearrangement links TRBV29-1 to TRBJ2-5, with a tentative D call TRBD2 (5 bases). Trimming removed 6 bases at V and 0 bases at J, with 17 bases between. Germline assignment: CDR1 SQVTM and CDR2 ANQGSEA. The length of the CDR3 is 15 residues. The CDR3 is CSVPLLAEYQETQYF. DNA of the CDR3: TGCAGCGTCCCCCTCCTAGCCGAGTACCAAGAGACCCAGTACTTC.

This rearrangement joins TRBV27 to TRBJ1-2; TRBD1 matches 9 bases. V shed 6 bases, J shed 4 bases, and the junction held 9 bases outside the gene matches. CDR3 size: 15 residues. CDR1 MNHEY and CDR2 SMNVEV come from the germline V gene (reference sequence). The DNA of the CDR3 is TGTGCCAGCAGCCGAAAGGACAGGGGAGTCTATGGCTACACCTTC. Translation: CASSRKDRGVYGYTF.

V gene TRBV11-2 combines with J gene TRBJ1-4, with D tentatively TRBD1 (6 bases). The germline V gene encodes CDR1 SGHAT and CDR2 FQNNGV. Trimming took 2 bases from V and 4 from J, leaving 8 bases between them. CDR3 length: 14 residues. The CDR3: CASSLSQGNEKLFF. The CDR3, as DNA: TGTGCCAGCAGCTTATCACAGGGTAATGAAAAACTGTTTTTT.

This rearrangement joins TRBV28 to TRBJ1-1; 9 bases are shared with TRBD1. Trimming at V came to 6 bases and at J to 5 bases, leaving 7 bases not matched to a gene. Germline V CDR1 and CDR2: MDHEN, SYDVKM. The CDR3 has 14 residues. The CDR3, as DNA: TGTGCCAGCAGACGACAGGGGGGAGGTACTGAAGCTTTCTTT. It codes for CASRRQGGGTEAFF.

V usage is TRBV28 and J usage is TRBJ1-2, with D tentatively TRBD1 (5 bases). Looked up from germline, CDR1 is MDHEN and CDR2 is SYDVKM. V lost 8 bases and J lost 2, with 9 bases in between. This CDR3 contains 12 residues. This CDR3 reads CASRGGNYGYTF. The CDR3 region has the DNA TGTGCCAGCCGGGGGGGGAACTATGGCTACACCTTC.

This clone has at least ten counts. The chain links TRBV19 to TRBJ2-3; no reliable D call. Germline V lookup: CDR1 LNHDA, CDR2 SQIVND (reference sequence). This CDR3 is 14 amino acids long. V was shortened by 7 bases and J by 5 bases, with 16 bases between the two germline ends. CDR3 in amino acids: CASMLVGREDTQYF. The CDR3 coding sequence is TGTGCCAGTATGTTGGTAGGACGCGAAGATACGCAGTATTTT.

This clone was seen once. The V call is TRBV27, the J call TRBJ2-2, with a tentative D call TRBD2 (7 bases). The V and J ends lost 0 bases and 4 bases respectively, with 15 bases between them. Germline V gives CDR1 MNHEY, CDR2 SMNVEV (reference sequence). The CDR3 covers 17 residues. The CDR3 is CASSLSGAGRGTGELFF. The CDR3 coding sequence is TGTGCCAGCAGTTTATCGGGGGCGGGGAGGGGCACCGGGGAGCTGTTTTTT.

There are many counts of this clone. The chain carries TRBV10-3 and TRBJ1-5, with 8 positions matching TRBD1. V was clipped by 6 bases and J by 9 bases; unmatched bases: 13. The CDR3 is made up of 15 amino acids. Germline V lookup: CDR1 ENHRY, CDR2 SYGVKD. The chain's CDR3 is CAISETDRVGAPQHF. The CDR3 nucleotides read TGTGCCATCAGCGAGACGGACAGGGTGGGAGCGCCCCAGCATTTT.

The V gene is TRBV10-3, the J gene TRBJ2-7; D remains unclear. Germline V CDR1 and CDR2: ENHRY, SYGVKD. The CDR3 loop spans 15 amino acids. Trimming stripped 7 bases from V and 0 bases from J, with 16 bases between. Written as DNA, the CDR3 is TGTGCCATCATGGACGGCGGAAGGAGCTCCTACGAGCAGTACTTC. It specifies CAIMDGGRSSYEQYF.

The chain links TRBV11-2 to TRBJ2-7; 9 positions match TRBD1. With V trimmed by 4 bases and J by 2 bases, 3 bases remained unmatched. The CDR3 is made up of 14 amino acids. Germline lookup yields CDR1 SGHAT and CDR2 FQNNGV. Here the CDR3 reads CASSSYRGPYEQYF. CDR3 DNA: TGTGCCAGCAGCTCGTACAGGGGGCCCTACGAGCAGTACTTC.

The CDR3 is CASMTDLNTEAFF. CDR3 sequence (DNA): TGCGCCAGCATGACGGATTTGAACACTGAAGCTTTCTTT. This chain links TRBV5-1 with TRBJ1-1; D uncertain. Trimming left V 6 bases short and J 0 bases short, with 9 bases between. CDR1 SGHRS and CDR2 YFSETQ come from the germline V gene. CDR3 length equals 13 residues.

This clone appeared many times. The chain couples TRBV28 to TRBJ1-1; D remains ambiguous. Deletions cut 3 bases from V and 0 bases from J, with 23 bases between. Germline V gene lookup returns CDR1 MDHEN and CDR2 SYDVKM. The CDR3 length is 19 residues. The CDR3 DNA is TGTGCCAGCAGTTTTCCCCTTAGCAGACCCGGAGGCTTGAACACTGAAGCTTTCTTT. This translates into CASSFPLSRPGGLNTEAFF.